This TCR beta chain is from a study of technical replicates of blood from a few donors. Germline CDR1 is SEHNR and CDR2 is FQNEAQ (reference sequence). The CDR3 spans 16 residues. The germline V and J ends were trimmed by 3 bases and 0 bases, with 12 bases remaining between them. Sequencing was performed with immunoSEQ multiplex PCR; in TCRdb, only in-frame clones are kept and a portion is missing. Among approximately 90,000 clones listed, about 95% were seen once. This chain links TRBV7-9 with TRBJ1-3, with D perhaps matching TRBD1 (6 bases). Sequencing input: T cells isolated from PBMCs. This TCR was sampled from a human donor in good health. The CDR3 DNA follows: TGTGCCAGCAGCTTCCCCTACAGGGACTCTGGAAACACCATATATTTT. Translating gives CASSFPYRDSGNTIYF.